This record concerns one TCR beta chain sequence. What it binds is unknown. This sample stems from a study of blood T cells in healthy people across ages. Study-level findings and limits: In long-lived donors, naive CD4+ cell counts and diversity exceeded those of aged donors. There was a strong correlation between TCR beta diversity and naive T cell percentage.

Combining a sample-barcoded 5' primer with a J-beta primer mix, a second PCR ran for roughly 6 to 11 cycles. Each CDR3 protein is one row after TCRdb ran MiXCR on the 5' RACE reads. The sample contains some 760,000 distinct CDR3 sequences, 20% to 30% of which appear only once. Germline loops: CDR1 MGHDK, CDR2 SYGVNS. V lost 1 base, J lost 2 bases, and 9 bases lay in between. The length of the CDR3 is 14 residues. This sample also appeared in a second study, on T cells of mothers and their children. As that study records: Overlap in related mother-child pairs always slightly exceeded unrelated pairs, never significantly.

The TCR was taken from a boy aged 5-17 years in good health. This rearrangement joins TRBV25-1 to TRBJ2-7; D is unclear. The sequenced sample was blood. The CDR3 DNA reads TGTGCCAGCAGTGAATCAGGATCCACCTACGAGCAGTACTTC. It yields the protein CASSESGSTYEQYF.